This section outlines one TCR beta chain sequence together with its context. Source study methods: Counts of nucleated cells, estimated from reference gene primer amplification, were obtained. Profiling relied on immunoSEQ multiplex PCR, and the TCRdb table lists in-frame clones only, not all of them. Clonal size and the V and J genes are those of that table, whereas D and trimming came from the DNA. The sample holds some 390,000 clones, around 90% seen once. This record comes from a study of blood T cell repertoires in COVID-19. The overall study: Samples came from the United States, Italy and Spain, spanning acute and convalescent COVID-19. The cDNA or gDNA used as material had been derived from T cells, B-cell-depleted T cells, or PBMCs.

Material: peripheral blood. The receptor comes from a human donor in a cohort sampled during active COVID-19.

In DNA, the CDR3 is TGTGCCAGCAATCCTCTAGCGGCCTCCTACAATGAGCAGTTCTTC. It codes for CASNPLAASYNEQFF. The chain has TRBV27 and TRBJ2-1; 7 bases match TRBD2. The junction had 6 bases not matched to a gene; V was cut back by 7 bases and J by 0 bases. CDR3 length: 15 residues. CDR1 is MNHEY and CDR2 is SMNVEV in the germline V gene (reference sequence).